This TCR beta chain emerged from a study of radiotherapy plus CTLA-4 blockade in lung cancer. The wider study: Among enrolled patients, under 20% responded and roughly 31% achieved disease control.

There are 15 residues in the CDR3. Germline V lookup: CDR1 LNHDA, CDR2 SQIVND (reference sequence). V gave up 3 bases and J gave up 3 bases, with 12 bases separating them. A word on this clone: Its antigen is currently unknown.

Libraries were prepared by immunoSEQ multiplex PCR; TCRdb keeps only in-frame clonotypes and omits some of them. The table records tens of thousands of clones, more than 70% of them present only once. Whole-study findings and limits: Interferon-beta and early blood T cell clone dynamics reportedly predicted response best. Radiotherapy with ipilimumab was followed by blood expansion of tumor-derived clones.

Patients in the study, people with chemo-refractory metastatic non-small-cell lung cancer, received focal radiation plus ipilimumab CTLA-4 blockade. The sample consisted of peripheral blood, taken from a patient treated with radiotherapy plus ipilimumab. The sequence was collected from a human donor with non-small cell lung cancer whose response to radiotherapy plus ipilimumab could not be evaluated. Some clones in this sample may be carry-over from other donors' samples. The chain combines TRBV19 with TRBJ1-5; no reliable D call. The CDR3 spells CASSIGRLINQPQHF. The CDR3 DNA sequence: TGTGCCAGTAGTATTGGGCGTCTGATCAATCAGCCCCAGCATTTT. The entire variable domain, with the rest obtained from reference TRBV19 and TRBJ1-5, is as follows: DGGITQSPKYLFRKEGQNVTLSCEQNLNHDAMYWYRQDPGQGLRLIYYSQIVNDFQKGDIAEGYSVSREKKESFPLTVTSAQKNPTAFYLCASSIGRLINQPQHFGDGTRLSIL.